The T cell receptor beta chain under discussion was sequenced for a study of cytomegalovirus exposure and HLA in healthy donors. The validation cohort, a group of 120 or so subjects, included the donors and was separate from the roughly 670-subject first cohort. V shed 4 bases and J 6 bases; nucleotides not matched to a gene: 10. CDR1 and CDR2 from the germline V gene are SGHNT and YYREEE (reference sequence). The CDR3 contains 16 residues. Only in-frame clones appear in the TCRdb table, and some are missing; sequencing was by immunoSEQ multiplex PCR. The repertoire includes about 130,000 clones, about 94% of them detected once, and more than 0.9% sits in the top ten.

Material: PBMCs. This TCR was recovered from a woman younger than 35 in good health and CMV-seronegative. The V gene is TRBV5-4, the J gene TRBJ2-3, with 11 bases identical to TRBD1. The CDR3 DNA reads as TGTGCCAGCAGCCCCCAGGACAGGGGGCGCGGGGATACGCAGTATTTT. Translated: CASSPQDRGRGDTQYF.